The 2 T cell receptor beta chains reported below all come from one sample, sequenced in a study of blood T cells in healthy people across ages. Alongside a J-beta primer mix, a sample-barcoded 5' primer served in a second PCR lasting about 7 to 11 cycles. TCRdb recomputed calls from the 5' RACE reads with MiXCR, one row per CDR3 protein. The sample yields fewer than 950,000 distinct CDR3 sequences, under 40% seen once. Sequences were obtained from blood. The receptors come from a man between 18 and 35 years old in good health.

In this sample, this clonotype turned up many times. This sequence joins TRBV5-1 and TRBJ1-6; D unclear. The germline CDR1 and CDR2 sequences are SGHRS and YFSETQ. Trimming shortened V by 0 bases and J by 6 bases, and 7 bases separated the two germline ends. There are 14 residues in the CDR3. The CDR3 is CASSLDSLNSPLHF. The CDR3 DNA reads as TGCGCCAGCAGCTTGGACAGCCTTAATTCACCCCTCCACTTT.

This chain's CDR3 is CSASYPQTSNQPQHF. CDR3 nucleotide sequence: TGCAGTGCTAGCTACCCACAGACTAGCAATCAGCCCCAGCATTTT. This chain joins TRBV20-1 and TRBJ1-5; D gene unclear. The CDR3 extends over 15 amino acids. The germline V gene has CDR1 DFQATT and CDR2 SNEGSKA (reference sequence). V was trimmed by 3 bases and J by 0 bases, leaving 12 bases between them.